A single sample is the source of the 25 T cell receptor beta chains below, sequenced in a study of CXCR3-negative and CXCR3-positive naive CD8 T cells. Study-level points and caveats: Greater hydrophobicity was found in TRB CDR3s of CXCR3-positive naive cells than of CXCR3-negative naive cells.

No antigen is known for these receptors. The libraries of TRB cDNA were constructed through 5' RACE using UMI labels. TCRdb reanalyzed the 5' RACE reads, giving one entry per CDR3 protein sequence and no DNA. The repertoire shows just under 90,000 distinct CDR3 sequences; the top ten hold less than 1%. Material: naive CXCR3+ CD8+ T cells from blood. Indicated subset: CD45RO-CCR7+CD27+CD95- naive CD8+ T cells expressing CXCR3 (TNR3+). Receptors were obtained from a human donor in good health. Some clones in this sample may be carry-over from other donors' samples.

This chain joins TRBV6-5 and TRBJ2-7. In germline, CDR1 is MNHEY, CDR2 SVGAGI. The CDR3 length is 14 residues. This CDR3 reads CASSYSHSTYEQYF.

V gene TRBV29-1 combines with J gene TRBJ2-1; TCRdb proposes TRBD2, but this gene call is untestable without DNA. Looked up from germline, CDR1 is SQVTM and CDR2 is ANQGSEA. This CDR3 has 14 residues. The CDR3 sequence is CSVATSGVGNEQFF.

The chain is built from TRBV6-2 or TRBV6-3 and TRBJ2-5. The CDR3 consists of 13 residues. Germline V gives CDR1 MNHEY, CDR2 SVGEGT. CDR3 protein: CASAERSGETQYF.

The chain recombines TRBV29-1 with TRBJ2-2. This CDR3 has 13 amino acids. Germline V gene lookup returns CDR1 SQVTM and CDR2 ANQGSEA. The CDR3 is CSATETNTGELFF.

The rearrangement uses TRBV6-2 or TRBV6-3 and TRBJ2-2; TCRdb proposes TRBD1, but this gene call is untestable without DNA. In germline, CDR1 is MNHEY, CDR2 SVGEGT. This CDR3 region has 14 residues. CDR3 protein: CASTPKGEAGELFF.

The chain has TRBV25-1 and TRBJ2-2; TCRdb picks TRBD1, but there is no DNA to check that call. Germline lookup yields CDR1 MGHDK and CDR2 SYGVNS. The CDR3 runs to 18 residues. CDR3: CASSEYFPGQGIPGELFF.

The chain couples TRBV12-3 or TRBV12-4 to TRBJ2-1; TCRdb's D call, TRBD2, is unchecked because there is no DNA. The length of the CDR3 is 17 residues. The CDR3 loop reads CASSSPGWRGGYNEQFF.

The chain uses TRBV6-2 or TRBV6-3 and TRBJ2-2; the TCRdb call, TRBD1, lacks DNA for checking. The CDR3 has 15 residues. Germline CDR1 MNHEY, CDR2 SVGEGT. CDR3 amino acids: CASRPGQEHTGELFF.

The CDR3: CATSEGFYNSPLHF. J is TRBJ1-6 and V is TRBV24-1. This CDR3 spans 14 amino acids. The germline V gene has CDR1 KGHDR and CDR2 SFDVKD.

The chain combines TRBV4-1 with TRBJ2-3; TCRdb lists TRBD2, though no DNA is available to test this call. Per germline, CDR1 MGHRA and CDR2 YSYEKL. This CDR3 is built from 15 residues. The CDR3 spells CASSQLAGRADTQYF.

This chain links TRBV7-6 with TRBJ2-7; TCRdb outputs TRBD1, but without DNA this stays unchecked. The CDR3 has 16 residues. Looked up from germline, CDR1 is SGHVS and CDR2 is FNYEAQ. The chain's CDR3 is CASSPDSGERGSEQYF.

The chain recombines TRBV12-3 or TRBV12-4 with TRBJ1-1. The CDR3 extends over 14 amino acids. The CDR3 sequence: CASSFFIVNTEAFF.

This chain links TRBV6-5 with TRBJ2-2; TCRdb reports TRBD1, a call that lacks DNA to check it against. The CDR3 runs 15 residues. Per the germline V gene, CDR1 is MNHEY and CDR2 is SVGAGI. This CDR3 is CASSYGTGNTGELFF.

CDR3 sequence reads: CASGIGVGYNEQFF. The chain joins TRBV27 to TRBJ2-1. The CDR3 has 14 amino acids. CDR1 is MNHEY and CDR2 is SMNVEV in the germline V gene (reference sequence).

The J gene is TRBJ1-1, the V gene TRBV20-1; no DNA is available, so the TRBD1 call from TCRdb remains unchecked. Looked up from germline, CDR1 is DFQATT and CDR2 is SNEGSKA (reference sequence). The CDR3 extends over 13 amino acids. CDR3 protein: CSARAGTHTEAFF.

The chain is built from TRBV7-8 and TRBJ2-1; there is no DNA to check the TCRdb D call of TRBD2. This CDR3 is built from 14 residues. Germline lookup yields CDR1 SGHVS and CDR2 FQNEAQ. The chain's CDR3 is CASSLTGLGNEQFF.

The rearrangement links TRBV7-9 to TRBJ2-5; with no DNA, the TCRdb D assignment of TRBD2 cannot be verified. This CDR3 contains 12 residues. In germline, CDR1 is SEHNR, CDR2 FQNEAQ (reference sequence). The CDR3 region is CASSGLPMTQYF. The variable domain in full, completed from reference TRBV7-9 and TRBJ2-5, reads DTGVSQNPRHKITKRGQNVTFRCDPISEHNRLYWYRQTLGQGPEFLTYFQNEAQLEKSRLLSDRFSAERPKGSFSTLEIQRTEQGDSAMYLCASSGLPMTQYFGPGTRLLVL.

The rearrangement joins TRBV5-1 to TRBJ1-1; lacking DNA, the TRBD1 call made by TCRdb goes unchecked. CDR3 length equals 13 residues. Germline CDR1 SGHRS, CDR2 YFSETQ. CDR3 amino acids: CASSVTGVTEALF.

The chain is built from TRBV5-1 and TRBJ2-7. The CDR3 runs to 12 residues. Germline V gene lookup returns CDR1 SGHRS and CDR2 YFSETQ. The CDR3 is CASTSNLYEQYF.

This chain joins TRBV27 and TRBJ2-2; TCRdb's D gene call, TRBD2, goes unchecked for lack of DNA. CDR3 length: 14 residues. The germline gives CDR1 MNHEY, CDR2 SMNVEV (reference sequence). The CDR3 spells CASSLASVVGELFF.

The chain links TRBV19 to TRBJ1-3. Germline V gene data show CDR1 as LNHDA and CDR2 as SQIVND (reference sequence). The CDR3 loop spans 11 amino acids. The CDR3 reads CASDSGNTIYF.

The CDR3 sequence: CASSSPGTGIYEQYF. This chain links TRBV7-8 with TRBJ2-7; TCRdb's D gene call, TRBD1, goes unchecked for lack of DNA. The CDR3 spans 15 residues. Germline CDR1 SGHVS, CDR2 FQNEAQ.

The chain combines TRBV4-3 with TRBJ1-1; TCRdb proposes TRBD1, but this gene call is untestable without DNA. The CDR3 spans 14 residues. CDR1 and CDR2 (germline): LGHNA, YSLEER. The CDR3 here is CASSQEDRRTEAFF.

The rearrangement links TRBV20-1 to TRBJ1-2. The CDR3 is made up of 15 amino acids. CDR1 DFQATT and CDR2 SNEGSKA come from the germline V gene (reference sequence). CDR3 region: CSASTTSGVYYGYTF.

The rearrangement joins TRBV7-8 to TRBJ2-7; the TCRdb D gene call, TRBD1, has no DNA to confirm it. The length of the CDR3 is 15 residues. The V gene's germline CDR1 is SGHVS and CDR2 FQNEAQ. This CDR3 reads CASSPYTGPSYEQYF.